This is a list of T cell receptor beta chains from one sample in a study of beta chain features in type 1 diabetes. Clones were read by immunoSEQ multiplex PCR, and TCRdb kept only the in-frame ones, dropping some. The table lists 40,000 to 45,000 clones, around 50% of them singletons. What was sequenced was Tregs from blood. These receptors were taken from a woman aged 18-30 years in good health. Both conserved end residues are trimmed from each CDR3. Each record gives: J gene, CDR3 length, V gene, CDR3 protein.

TRBJ2-7 10 TRBV28 ASSLRNYEQY
TRBJ1-2 13 TRBV19 ASSPRQGRNYGYT
TRBJ2-7 12 TRBV7-3 ASSPGLATYEQY
TRBJ2-7 10 TRBV14 ASSQGSGGKY
TRBJ2-6 13 TRBV30 ASDRAATGANVLT
TRBJ2-3 14 TRBV7-8 ASSSVDRGWTDTQY
TRBJ2-5 14 TRBV10-3 AISAGGGALQETQY
TRBJ2-1 12 TRBV2 ASTGTGGYNEQF
TRBJ1-1 10 TRBV19 ASKGGNTEAF
TRBJ2-1 13 TRBV7-2 ASSLRDRGYNEQF
TRBJ2-2 17 TRBV7-9 ASSSGLSSRGGNTGELF
TRBJ2-1 11 TRBV29-1 SVEAGRGNEQF
TRBJ2-5 10 TRBV7-2 ASSAPGETQY
TRBJ2-7 12 TRBV6-5 ASMFPGKSGEQY
TRBJ1-5 12 TRBV27 ASRDTGANQPQH
TRBJ2-2 10 TRBV5-1 ASSLNTGELF
TRBJ1-1 12 TRBV7-2 ASSPQTGLTEAF
TRBJ1-2 10 TRBV29-1 SVVGQIYGYT
TRBJ2-7 14 TRBV28 ASSSLGTRMSYEQY
TRBJ1-1 13 TRBV5-6 ASSLVRGKGTEAF
TRBJ2-7 11 TRBV29-1 SVGDGRAYEQY
TRBJ2-2 12 TRBV30 AWSRTSGKGELF
TRBJ2-5 12 TRBV19 ASRSGGLEETQY
TRBJ2-7 16 TRBV7-2 ASSLSSTTGGVSYEQY
TRBJ1-1 10 TRBV27 ASSPHWGGAF
TRBJ1-1 12 TRBV10-3 AISEGRGNTEAF
TRBJ2-5 10 TRBV7-9 AGGTGQETQY
TRBJ2-1 12 TRBV6-5 ASSWDRGRNEQF
TRBJ2-1 12 TRBV6-4 ASSSGSAHDEQF
TRBJ1-2 16 TRBV27 ASSASSVRFEANYGYT
TRBJ1-5 13 TRBV19 ASIETGLANQPQH
TRBJ1-4 13 TRBV6-6 ASSRTPAGEGGLF
TRBJ2-7 16 TRBV7-2 ASSLASPIGGSSYEQY
TRBJ1-1 11 TRBV7-3 ASSPGQNTEAF
TRBJ1-4 14 TRBV19 ASSNIASGISEKLF
TRBJ1-5 13 TRBV6-6 ASSTDRDGNQPQH
TRBJ2-1 14 TRBV28 ASSLWGRSSYNEQF
TRBJ2-1 14 TRBV18 ASSPRGAGGHNEQF
TRBJ2-1 11 TRBV4-1 ASSHPSYNEQF
TRBJ1-5 13 TRBV27 ASSLSAGQRQPQH
TRBJ1-4 12 TRBV11-2 ASSRGQVNEKLF
TRBJ2-1 13 TRBV29-1 SLATSGSSHNEQF
TRBJ1-2 11 TRBV2 ASGYDRGDGYT
TRBJ2-2 13 TRBV2 ASRRTSQNTGELF
TRBJ2-3 14 TRBV29-1 SVEHDSLAGGNTQY
. 12 TRBV19 ASSLLGQVHEQY